The subject of this entry is one T cell receptor (beta chain). The antigen is undetermined. This record comes from a study of cytomegalovirus exposure and HLA in healthy donors. Sequencing was performed with immunoSEQ multiplex PCR; in TCRdb, only in-frame clones are kept and a portion is missing. The data show 120,000 or so clones, about 87% seen once. Study results and limitations: Despite most TCR sequences being rare, some public TCRs occurred in many donors.

J lost 4 bases, V lost 5 bases, and 10 bases had no gene match. The germline V gene encodes CDR1 MNHNY and CDR2 SVGAGI (reference sequence). The CDR3 consists of 16 residues. The origin of this receptor is a woman younger than 30 in good health and CMV-seronegative. The rearrangement joins TRBV6-6 to TRBJ2-1; 8 bases line up with TRBD2. Sequenced: PBMCs. Here the CDR3 reads CASSQGSGRVYNEQFF. CDR3 nucleotides: TGTGCCAGCAGTCAGGGGAGCGGGAGAGTGTACAATGAGCAGTTCTTC.